These 13 T cell receptor beta chains were sequenced from one sample in a study of cytomegalovirus exposure and HLA in healthy donors (dated by TCRdb to 2016 to 2017). Libraries were prepared through the immunoSEQ multiplex PCR assay. This immuneACCESS table, as held by TCRdb, lists in-frame sequences with V and J called but not all clones. Of the missing ones, under half trace to an unresolved V gene in checked studies; the others have no known cause. This sample holds about 98,000 clones; about 90% were observed only once. Of the sample, approximately 5.8% falls within the top ten clones. Sequences were obtained from PBMCs. These receptors were taken from a man aged 18 to 35 in good health and CMV-seropositive.

The V call is TRBV6-1, the J call TRBJ2-7; 7 nucleotides align to TRBD2. Trimming took 11 bases from V and 3 from J; bases not matched to a gene: 13. Germline CDR1 is MNHNS and CDR2 is SASEGT. This CDR3 comprises 14 residues. The CDR3, as DNA: TGTGCCGGTTCGCGAGCGGGATTAATCTACGAGCAGTACTTC. It translates to CAGSRAGLIYEQYF.

The chain employs TRBV4-2 and TRBJ1-1, with 7 positions matching TRBD1. CDR1 is LGHNA, CDR2 YNFKEQ, per germline. J gave up 3 bases and V 0 bases, and 4 bases lay outside the gene matches. The CDR3 contains 15 residues. DNA for the CDR3: TGTGCCAGCAGCCAAGATCGGACAGGCGACACTGAAGCTTTCTTT. Amino acid sequence: CASSQDRTGDTEAFF.

The chain joins TRBV27 to TRBJ2-1; D perhaps matches TRBD1 (6 bases). The CDR3 totals 15 residues. From germline, CDR1 is MNHEY and CDR2 SMNVEV (reference sequence). With 4 bases removed from V and 0 bases from J, the gap between germline ends came to 10 bases. CDR3 coding DNA: TGTGCCAGCAGTTCCGACAGGAGCTCCTACAATGAGCAGTTCTTC. This codes for CASSSDRSSYNEQFF.

The V and J genes are TRBV7-2 and TRBJ2-1; TRBD1 is a possible D gene (6 bases). Germline CDR1 reads SGHTA; CDR2 reads FQGNSA. The length of the CDR3 is 16 residues. V was pared by 2 bases and J by 4 bases, with 15 bases between. The CDR3 bases are TGTGCCAGCAGCTTATTTCAACAGGGATATTACAATGAGCAGTTCTTC. Translated, it gives CASSLFQQGYYNEQFF.

The V and J genes are TRBV15 and TRBJ2-5; possible D gene TRBD2, 5 bases. V lost 0 bases and J 1 base, leaving 15 bases between the germline ends. CDR1 is LNHNV and CDR2 is YYDKDF in the germline V gene (reference sequence). The CDR3 loop spans 17 amino acids. The CDR3 is CATSREVASRFQETQYF. The CDR3 bases are TGTGCCACCAGCAGAGAGGTGGCTAGCAGATTCCAAGAGACCCAGTACTTC.

This clone was observed many times. The chain combines TRBV29-1 with TRBJ2-7; a possible D gene is TRBD1 (7 bases). The V gene's germline CDR1 is SQVTM and CDR2 ANQGSEA. CDR3 length: 13 amino acids. V was shortened by 7 bases and J by 3 bases, with 16 bases between the two germline ends. For the CDR3, the DNA is TGCAGCGCCCAGGGGGGCCAGATCTACGAGCAGTACTTC. Translating gives CSAQGGQIYEQYF.

This clone was recorded only once. The chain carries TRBV5-1 and TRBJ2-1, with D perhaps matching TRBD1 (5 bases). CDR3 length equals 15 residues. In germline, CDR1 is SGHRS, CDR2 YFSETQ. V dropped 4 bases and J dropped 3 bases, with 14 bases sitting between them. CDR3 DNA: TGCGCCAGCAGCAATGGGGCAGGGATCTACAATGAGCAGTTCTTC. Translated: CASSNGAGIYNEQFF.

V is TRBV2 and J is TRBJ2-7, with 10 bases identical to TRBD1. Germline CDR1 and CDR2: SNHLY and FYNNEI. The CDR3 consists of 14 residues. With 8 bases clipped from V and 3 bases from J, the junction kept 7 bases outside the gene matches. The DNA for the CDR3 is TGTGCCAGCGACCAGGACAGGGGGAACTACGAGCAGTACTTC. It yields the protein CASDQDRGNYEQYF. Based on the CDR3 plus reference TRBV2 and TRBJ2-7, the full variable domain is EPEVTQTPSHQVTQMGQEVILRCVPISNHLYFYWYRQILGQKVEFLVSFYNNEISEKSEIFDDQFSVERPDGSNFTLKIRSTKLEDSAMYFCASDQDRGNYEQYFGPGTRLTVT.

V is TRBV7-9 and J is TRBJ2-7; 7 nucleotides agree with TRBD1. The CDR3 is made up of 14 amino acids. Trimming removed 3 bases from V and 2 bases from J; junction bases left unmatched: 4. The V gene's germline CDR1 is SEHNR and CDR2 FQNEAQ (reference sequence). The CDR3 DNA sequence: TGTGCCAGCAGCTTGACAGGGACAACCTACGAGCAGTACTTC. Translating gives CASSLTGTTYEQYF.

The rearrangement uses TRBV7-6 and TRBJ2-1; 7 nucleotides match TRBD1. The trim removed 5 bases at V and 8 bases at J, leaving 6 bases unmatched. The CDR3 has 13 amino acids. CDR1 and CDR2 from the germline V gene are SGHVS and FNYEAQ. CDR3 residues: CASSPNRGYEQFF. The CDR3 DNA reads as TGTGCCAGCAGCCCTAACAGGGGTTATGAGCAGTTCTTC.

This chain uses TRBV20-1 with TRBJ2-7; weak D call: TRBD1 (6 bases). V was clipped by 0 bases and J by 6 bases, with 6 bases between them. This CDR3 comprises 11 residues. The V gene's germline CDR1 is DFQATT and CDR2 SNEGSKA (reference sequence). Written as DNA, the CDR3 is TGCAGTGCTAGAGAACAGGGCGAGCAGTACTTC. This encodes CSAREQGEQYF.

The chain couples TRBV11-2 to TRBJ2-7; a weak D match, TRBD1 (5 bases). The CDR3 is 15 residues long. V was clipped by 1 base and J by 0 bases, with 10 bases between them. Germline V CDR1 and CDR2: SGHAT, FQNNGV. CDR3 DNA: TGTGCCAGCAGCTTAGGGGGCGTCGACTCCTACGAGCAGTACTTC. Its translation: CASSLGGVDSYEQYF.

The J gene is TRBJ1-5, the V gene TRBV30, with 7 positions matching TRBD1. The ends lost 6 bases at V and 4 bases at J; junction bases unmatched: 9. The CDR3 totals 14 residues. Germline V gene sequence: CDR1 GTSNPN, CDR2 SVGIG (reference sequence). The CDR3 region is CACAWRGRNQPQHF. Here the CDR3 DNA reads TGTGCCTGCGCCTGGAGGGGGCGGAATCAGCCCCAGCATTTT.